This entry lists 13 T cell receptor beta chains sequenced from one sample in a study of identical twins. In TCRdb, the 5' RACE reads were re-called with MiXCR into one record per CDR3 protein. The repertoire holds 200,000 to 300,000 distinct CDR3 sequences, with 6.5% to 9% as singletons. A further study also used this sample, focusing on yellow fever vaccine responses in identical twins.

What was sequenced was CD8+ T cells sorted from blood. The receptors stem from a woman aged 18 to 35 in good health.

This clonotype appeared a few times. The chain carries TRBV6-5 and TRBJ2-2; TRBD1 matches 10 bases. From germline, CDR1 is MNHEY and CDR2 SVGAGI. V lost 4 bases and J lost 5; bases outside the gene matches: 10. This CDR3 spans 17 amino acids. This chain's CDR3 is CASSFLTGGFHTGELFF. The DNA for the CDR3 is TGTGCCAGCAGTTTCTTGACAGGGGGCTTTCATACCGGGGAGCTGTTTTTT.

At least ten counts were recorded for this clonotype. The chain links TRBV20-1 to TRBJ2-7; 9 bases line up with TRBD1. The length of the CDR3 is 14 residues. Losses at the gene ends were 3 bases for V and 3 bases for J; bases not matched to a gene: 6. CDR1 is DFQATT, CDR2 SNEGSKA, per germline (reference sequence). CDR3 DNA sequence: TGCAGTGCTAGGGGGACAGGGAGTAACTACGAGCAGTACGTC. Translation gives CSARGTGSNYEQYV.

This clonotype was seen many times. This sequence joins TRBV2 and TRBJ1-1, with D possibly being TRBD1 (6 bases). CDR1 and CDR2 from the germline V gene are SNHLY and FYNNEI. V dropped 5 bases and J dropped 6 bases, with 16 bases sitting between them. The CDR3 consists of 14 residues. The CDR3 spells CASSSGHSGPEAFF. The CDR3 nucleotides are TGTGCCAGCAGTTCGGGACATTCAGGACCTGAAGCTTTCTTT.

A few counts support this clonotype. The chain uses TRBV19 and TRBJ2-6, with D possibly being TRBD2 (5 bases). This CDR3 is built from 16 residues. Looked up from germline, CDR1 is LNHDA and CDR2 is SQIVND (reference sequence). V lost 5 bases to trimming and J lost 0 bases, with 11 bases between them. The CDR3 loop reads CASSPDTSSGANVLTF. CDR3 in DNA: TGTGCCAGTAGTCCAGATACTAGCTCTGGGGCCAACGTCCTGACTTTC. Combining the CDR3 with reference TRBV19 and TRBJ2-6 gives the whole variable domain DGGITQSPKYLFRKEGQNVTLSCEQNLNHDAMYWYRQDPGQGLRLIYYSQIVNDFQKGDIAEGYSVSREKKESFPLTVTSAQKNPTAFYLCASSPDTSSGANVLTFGAGSRLTVL.

V and J are TRBV20-1 and TRBJ2-5, with TRBD1 identical over 7 bases. CDR3 length: 13 residues. Looked up from germline, CDR1 is DFQATT and CDR2 is SNEGSKA (reference sequence). V shed 5 bases, J shed 1 base, and the junction held 4 bases outside the gene matches. CDR3 DNA: TGCAGTGCTGAGGGGGACAGCCAAGAGACCCAGTACTTC. Residues: CSAEGDSQETQYF.

There are a few counts of this clonotype. The V gene is TRBV4-1, the J gene TRBJ2-1; D might be TRBD1 (6 bases). Per the germline V gene, CDR1 is MGHRA and CDR2 is YSYEKL. V lost 2 bases and J lost 3, with 17 bases in between. The CDR3 extends over 17 amino acids. CDR3 amino acids: CASSQIGSAGVYNEQFF. The CDR3 DNA is TGCGCCAGCAGCCAAATAGGTTCGGCAGGGGTCTACAATGAGCAGTTCTTC.

The chain carries TRBV7-9 and TRBJ2-1; 7 nucleotides align to TRBD1. V lost 1 base and J lost 3; bases outside the gene matches: 6. Germline assignment: CDR1 SEHNR and CDR2 FQNEAQ (reference sequence). The CDR3 extends over 16 amino acids. The CDR3 sequence is CASSLGGTEHYNEQFF. The CDR3 DNA is TGTGCCAGCAGCTTAGGGGGGACAGAGCACTACAATGAGCAGTTCTTC. Filled out from reference TRBV7-9 and TRBJ2-1, the complete variable domain reads DTGVSQNPRHKITKRGQNVTFRCDPISEHNRLYWYRQTLGQGPEFLTYFQNEAQLEKSRLLSDRFSAERPKGSFSTLEIQRTEQGDSAMYLCASSLGGTEHYNEQFFGPGTRLTVL.

In its sample, this clonotype was seen many times. V is TRBV16 and J is TRBJ2-7; D is undetermined. Germline values: CDR1 KGHSY, CDR2 FQNENV. This CDR3 is 11 amino acids long. Trimming took off 3 bases at V and 6 bases at J, with 6 bases between the two ends. The CDR3 DNA sequence: TGTGCCAGCAGCCAGGGGTCCGAGCAGTACTTC. Translated: CASSQGSEQYF. Looking up the rest from reference TRBV16 and TRBJ2-7 gives the full variable domain: GEEVAQTPKHLVRGEGQKAKLYCAPIKGHSYVFWYQQVLKNEFKFLISFQNENVFDETGMPKERFSAKCLPNSPCSLEIQATKLEDSAVYFCASSQGSEQYFGPGTRLTVT.

This clonotype was seen more than once but under ten times. This chain joins TRBV15 and TRBJ2-5; tentative D call: TRBD1 (6 bases). This CDR3 is built from 15 residues. Trimming took off 1 base at V and 2 bases at J, with 11 bases between the two ends. The germline gives CDR1 LNHNV, CDR2 YYDKDF (reference sequence). Written as DNA, the CDR3 is TGTGCCACCAGCAGAGTTAGCAGGGGACAAGAGACCCAGTACTTC. Translating gives CATSRVSRGQETQYF.

This clonotype came up many times. This chain links TRBV6-2 or TRBV6-3 with TRBJ2-1, with 9 positions matching TRBD2. Trimming cost V 6 bases and J 8 bases; bases outside gene matches: 8. Germline V gene lookup returns CDR1 MNHEY and CDR2 SVGEGT. The CDR3 is 14 amino acids. As DNA, the CDR3 is TGTGCCAGCAGCCAACTTCGGACTAGCGATGAGCAGTTCTTC. Its protein product is CASSQLRTSDEQFF.

There are many counts of this clonotype. The rearrangement links TRBV12-3 or TRBV12-4 to TRBJ1-5; D gene uncertain. The CDR3 is 19 residues long. Between the trimmed V and J ends, which lost 6 bases and 0 bases, there was a span of 24 bases. The DNA for the CDR3 is TGTGCCAGCAGCCCCACGGGGTCCCCGGGAGGTCATAGCAATCAGCCCCAGCATTTT. Translation: CASSPTGSPGGHSNQPQHF.

On this clonotype: Just one base apart from a much larger clone, this may be a read error. The chain joins TRBV15 to TRBJ2-1; D not certain. The CDR3 sequence is 15 residues long. Germline-derived CDR1 and CDR2 are LNHNV and YYDKDF (reference sequence). The chain's CDR3 is CATGLDRRPYSEQFF. CDR3 nucleotides: TGTGCCACGGGGTTGGACCGAAGACCCTACAGTGAGCAGTTCTTC. Combining the CDR3 with reference TRBV15 and TRBJ2-1 gives the whole variable domain DAMVIQNPRYQVTQFGKPVTLSCSQTLNHNVMYWYQQKSSQAPKLLFHYYDKDFNNEADTPDNFQSRRPNTSFCFLDIRSPGLGDTAMYLCATGLDRRPYSEQFFGPGTRLTVL.

The V and J genes are TRBV10-2 and TRBJ2-1; D ambiguous. The germline V gene has CDR1 WSHSY and CDR2 SAAADI. The V gene lost 3 bases and the J gene lost 4 bases, with 10 bases spanning the gap. The CDR3 is 14 amino acids. The CDR3 is CASSDFNSYNEQFF. The DNA for the CDR3 is TGCGCCAGCAGTGATTTTAACAGTTACAATGAGCAGTTCTTC.